This T cell receptor (beta chain) was sequenced during a study of blood T cells in healthy people across ages. Overall study results and limits: More naive CD4+ cells and higher diversity were found in long-lived than in aged donors.

With 6 bases removed from V and 14 bases from J, the gap between germline ends came to 23 bases. The CDR3 is 14 amino acids. For this clonotype: The antigen is undetermined.

Together with a sample-barcoded 5' primer, a J-beta primer mix was included in a second PCR lasting about 7 to 12 cycles. TCRdb independently ran MiXCR on the 5' RACE reads; one entry per CDR3 protein. The sample includes approximately 1.5 million distinct CDR3 sequences, roughly 43% of them seen just once. This chain links TRBV12-3 or TRBV12-4 with TRBJ2-1; a possible D gene is TRBD2 (6 bases). The source material was blood. This receptor was obtained from a woman under 30 in good health. The CDR3 nucleotides read TGTGCCAGCAGAACGGGCCCGGGGGATCCTAGAAAGTTCTTC. Protein: CASRTGPGDPRKFF.